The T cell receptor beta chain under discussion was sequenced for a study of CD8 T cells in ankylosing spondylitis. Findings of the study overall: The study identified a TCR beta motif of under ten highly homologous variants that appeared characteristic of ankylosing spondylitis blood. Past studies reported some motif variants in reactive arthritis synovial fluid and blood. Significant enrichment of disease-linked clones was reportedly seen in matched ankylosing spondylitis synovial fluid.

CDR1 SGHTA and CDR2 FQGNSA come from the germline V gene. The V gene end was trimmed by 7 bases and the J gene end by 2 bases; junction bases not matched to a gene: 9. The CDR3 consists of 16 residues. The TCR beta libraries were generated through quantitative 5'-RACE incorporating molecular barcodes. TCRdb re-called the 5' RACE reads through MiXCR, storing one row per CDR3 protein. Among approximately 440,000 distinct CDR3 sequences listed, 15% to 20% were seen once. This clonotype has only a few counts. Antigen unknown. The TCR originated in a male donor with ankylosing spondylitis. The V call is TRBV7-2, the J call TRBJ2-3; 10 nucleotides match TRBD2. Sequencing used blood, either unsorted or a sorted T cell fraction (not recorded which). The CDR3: CASTFGLAVPTDTQYF. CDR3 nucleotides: TGTGCCAGCACCTTCGGACTAGCGGTCCCCACAGATACGCAGTATTTT.